This T cell receptor beta chain was sequenced during a study of tumor-infiltrating lymphocytes in oesophageal squamous cell carcinoma. Using its own MiXCR run on the PCR reads, TCRdb lists one record per CDR3 protein. The sample lists about 12,000 distinct CDR3 sequences, around 49% occurring once. For this clonotype: The conserved final phenylalanine or tryptophan is absent from the CDR3, which likely points to a read error. Because the CDR3's place on the DNA is in doubt, the DNA is left out and the CDR3 is given as listed by TCRdb.

The germline gives CDR1 SGHAT, CDR2 FQNNGV. A total of 16 residues make up the CDR3, ends included. Sequencing input: esophageal tumor tissue. This sequence was found in a female donor with esophageal squamous cell carcinoma. The chain employs TRBV11-2 and TRBJ2-5; whether TRBD1, the table's D call, matches the DNA was not checked. The CDR3 sequence is CASSLNRVDSPLHFGN.